Listed below are T cell receptor beta chains from one sample, sequenced in a study of graft-versus-host responses after intestinal transplantation. Only in-frame clones appear in the TCRdb table, and some are missing; sequencing was by immunoSEQ multiplex PCR. The table records 29,000 or so clones, around 83% of them present only once. Specimen: ileum tissue, collected 98 days after intestinal transplantation. These receptors were taken from a human patient who received an intestinal transplant, so some T cells may come from the graft donor. Each CDR3 is given with its conserved first and last residue. The D gene is left open where the match is weak. The size entry is marked missing in some rows and otherwise reads once, few, many or a size class.

abundance	v_gene	j_gene	d_gene	CDR3aa	CDR3nt
.	TRBV19	TRBJ1-2	.	CASSMGQGLDYGYTF	TGTGCCAGTAGTATGGGGCAGGGTTTAGACTATGGCTACACCTTC
.	TRBV7-8	TRBJ2-7	TRBD2	CASSSLAGGTAGEQYF	TGTGCCAGCAGCTCCCTAGCGGGGGGCACCGCCGGCGAGCAGTACTTC
few	TRBV6-5	TRBJ2-1	.	CASSPWTGLGEQFF	TGTGCCAGCAGTCCCTGGACGGGACTTGGTGAGCAGTTCTTC
few	TRBV11-3	TRBJ2-2	.	CASSFHSSAGELFF	TGTGCCAGCAGCTTCCACTCGAGTGCCGGGGAGCTGTTTTTT
.	TRBV11-2	TRBJ2-3	.	CASSAGGTQYF	TGTGCCAGCAGCGCCGGAGGGACGCAGTATTTT
.	TRBV9	TRBJ2-3	.	CASSLNTDTQYF	TGTGCCAGCAGCCTCAACACAGATACGCAGTATTTT
once	TRBV6-5	TRBJ2-7	.	CASSYGSGGTYEQYF	TGTGCCAGCAGTTACGGGTCTGGGGGCACCTACGAGCAGTACTTC
.	TRBV19	TRBJ2-2	.	CASRGTGELFF	TGTGCCAGTAGGGGCACCGGGGAGCTGTTTTTT
.	TRBV19	TRBJ1-1	.	CASSVDGYTEAFF	TGTGCCAGTAGTGTGGACGGATACACTGAAGCTTTCTTT
once	TRBV6-5	TRBJ1-1	.	CASSYSKRGNTEAFF	TGTGCCAGCAGTTACTCGAAGAGGGGGAACACTGAAGCTTTCTTT
.	TRBV2	TRBJ2-5	TRBD1	CASYSTGAQETQYF	TGTGCCAGCTACAGTACAGGGGCCCAAGAGACCCAGTACTTC
.	TRBV29-1	TRBJ2-1	TRBD1	CSVAVPTGLSLISYNEQFF	TGCAGCGTTGCGGTCCCGACAGGGTTGAGCTTGATCTCCTACAATGAGCAGTTCTTC
once	TRBV7-3	TRBJ2-1	.	CASSLGGSNEQFF	TGTGCCAGCAGCTTGGGGGGCTCAAATGAGCAGTTCTTC
.	TRBV5-1	TRBJ2-7	.	CASSLEGGDYEQYF	TGCGCCAGCAGCTTGGAAGGGGGGGACTACGAGCAGTACTTC
few	TRBV28	TRBJ1-2	.	CASSLVDYGYTF	TGTGCCAGCAGTTTGGTGGACTATGGCTACACCTTC
.	TRBV7-9	TRBJ1-3	.	CASSFRTDTIYF	TGTGCCAGCAGCTTTCGGACAGACACCATATATTTT
once	TRBV2	TRBJ1-6	.	CASSEGEPPGSPLHF	TGTGCCAGCAGTGAAGGGGAGCCACCCGGTTCACCCCTCCACTTT
.	TRBV4-1	TRBJ1-6	.	CASRGGGGNSPLHF	TGCGCCAGCAGGGGAGGAGGGGGGAATTCACCCCTCCACTTT
.	TRBV9	TRBJ2-5	TRBD2	CASSRGLSGGEETQYF	TGTGCCAGCAGCAGGGGCCTTAGCGGGGGTGAAGAGACCCAGTACTTC
.	TRBV5-1	TRBJ1-1	.	CASSLGANTEAFF	TGCGCCAGCAGCTTGGGAGCGAACACTGAAGCTTTCTTT
.	TRBV10-2	TRBJ2-1	.	CASSESYDGRYNEQFF	TGCGCCAGCAGTGAGTCTTACGACGGGCGTTACAATGAGCAGTTCTTC
once	TRBV4-2	TRBJ2-5	TRBD1	CASSPWTGSGQETQYF	TGTGCCAGCAGCCCGTGGACAGGGTCGGGGCAAGAGACCCAGTACTTC
.	TRBV27	TRBJ1-5	.	CASSMGGLQPQHF	TGTGCCAGCAGTATGGGGGGGCTTCAGCCCCAGCATTTT
.	TRBV9	TRBJ1-5	TRBD1	CASSPGQGANQPQHF	TGTGCCAGCAGCCCCGGACAGGGGGCGAATCAGCCCCAGCATTTT
.	TRBV28	TRBJ1-2	.	CASNRRRGGDYGYTF	TGTGCCAGCAATCGTAGACGGGGAGGTGACTATGGCTACACCTTC
.	TRBV6-1	TRBJ1-1	TRBD1	CASRRDRGGTEAFF	TGTGCCAGCAGACGGGACAGGGGGGGGACTGAAGCTTTCTTT
.	TRBV7-9	TRBJ1-5	TRBD1	CASSFGQGGGQPQHF	TGTGCCAGCAGCTTTGGACAGGGAGGAGGCCAGCCCCAGCATTTT
.	TRBV5-4	TRBJ1-4	TRBD1	CASSLGGQASEKLFF	TGTGCCAGCAGCTTGGGGGGACAGGCTTCTGAAAAACTGTTTTTT
.	TRBV2	TRBJ2-1	.	CASSEYEQFF	TGTGCCAGCAGTGAATATGAGCAGTTCTTC
.	TRBV29-1	TRBJ1-5	.	CSVEDGAGQPQHF	TGCAGCGTTGAAGATGGGGCAGGTCAGCCCCAGCATTTT
.	TRBV7-8	TRBJ2-5	TRBD2	CASSLRTSETQYF	TGTGCCAGCAGCTTGCGGACTAGCGAGACCCAGTACTTC
.	TRBV5-5	TRBJ1-2	TRBD1	CASSLGRTGRHYGYTF	TGTGCCAGCAGCTTGGGAAGGACAGGGAGGCACTATGGCTACACCTTC
.	TRBV5-6	TRBJ2-3	.	CASSSGGAVNTQYF	TGTGCCAGCAGCTCGGGCGGGGCGGTGAATACGCAGTATTTT
.	TRBV6-1	TRBJ1-1	.	CASSETFPSAWNTEAFF	TGTGCCAGCAGTGAAACCTTCCCCTCAGCCTGGAACACTGAAGCTTTCTTT
.	TRBV13	TRBJ2-1	.	CASSPPRSYNEQFF	TGTGCCAGCAGCCCCCCCCGGAGCTACAATGAGCAGTTCTTC
.	TRBV25-1	TRBJ2-7	TRBD1	CASSDGGQAKGYEQYF	TGTGCCAGCAGTGATGGGGGACAGGCGAAGGGCTACGAGCAGTACTTC
.	TRBV27	TRBJ2-7	TRBD2	CASSPGLAGGHGEQYF	TGTGCCAGCAGTCCTGGGCTAGCGGGGGGGCATGGAGAGCAGTACTTC
.	TRBV19	TRBJ1-2	.	CASSIPGNLYGYTF	TGTGCCAGTAGTATCCCAGGCAACCTCTATGGCTACACCTTC
few	TRBV10-2	TRBJ1-5	.	CASRFDSNQPQHF	TGCGCCAGCAGGTTCGATAGCAATCAGCCCCAGCATTTT
.	TRBV13	TRBJ1-2	.	CASSSQRREFYGYTF	TGTGCCAGCAGCTCCCAACGCCGGGAATTCTATGGCTACACCTTC
.	TRBV6-5	TRBJ2-1	TRBD2	CASIRLAAQFF	TGTGCCAGCATCAGACTAGCGGCCCAGTTCTTC
.	TRBV5-1	TRBJ1-2	.	CASSLWGSDGYTF	TGCGCCAGCAGCTTGTGGGGGTCTGACGGCTACACCTTC
.	TRBV27	TRBJ2-3	TRBD1	CASSLRTGRDTQYF	TGTGCCAGCAGTTTAAGGACAGGGAGAGATACGCAGTATTTT
.	TRBV5-5	TRBJ1-6	TRBD1	CASSLGQGDLGSPLHF	TGTGCCAGCAGCTTGGGGCAGGGGGACCTGGGATCACCCCTCCACTTT
.	TRBV5-6	TRBJ2-1	.	CASSSGWSYNEQFF	TGTGCCAGCAGCTCGGGGTGGTCCTACAATGAGCAGTTCTTC
.	TRBV7-8	TRBJ2-5	.	CASRGAWTGETQYF	TGTGCCAGCAGGGGGGCCTGGACGGGGGAGACCCAGTACTTC
once	TRBV5-1	TRBJ1-2	.	CASSQDRPPYGYTF	TGCGCCAGCAGCCAGGACAGACCCCCCTATGGCTACACCTTC
.	TRBV10-1	TRBJ2-2	TRBD2	CASSDGLAGGELFF	TGCGCCAGCAGCGACGGACTAGCGGGGGGGGAGCTGTTTTTT
.	TRBV29-1	TRBJ2-1	.	CSVLPGTAYNEQFF	TGCAGCGTATTACCCGGGACCGCCTACAATGAGCAGTTCTTC